This T cell receptor (beta chain) was observed in a study of human T cells and chemical hapten exposure. About the research overall: Diphenylcyclopropenone, dosed weekly to the scalp, was given to patients throughout the roughly 24-week study.

Time point defined: patch test 2, 6 weeks after DPC sensitization. The treatment: therapeutic diphenylcyclopropenone sensitization with weekly scalp DPC. Library preparation tagged each individual cDNA molecule with a unique molecular identifier. TCRdb processed the RACE reads anew with MiXCR; each CDR3 protein has one entry. This table holds 120,000 to 150,000 distinct CDR3 sequences, 12% found once. CDR3 length: 15 amino acids. Trimming pared 3 bases from V and 0 bases from J, leaving 12 bases between. Germline V lookup: CDR1 DFQATT, CDR2 SNEGSKA (reference sequence). This clonotype was seen more than once but under ten times. No antigen is known for it. Broader study findings: TCRs whose frequency exceeded 1 in 1000 remained the same following DPC sensitization. Patch test score tracked positively with PT1 expanded TCR counts.

V is TRBV20-1 and J is TRBJ2-1; possible D gene TRBD2, 6 bases. The source is a woman in her forties or fifties with alopecia areata. Some clones in this sample may be carry-over from other donors' samples. Sequencing used whole blood, obtained in connection with sensitization to the hapten diphenylcyclopropenone (DPC). CDR3 sequence: CSAREGLYSYNEQFF. As DNA, the CDR3 is TGCAGTGCTAGGGAGGGTTTATACTCCTACAATGAGCAGTTCTTC.